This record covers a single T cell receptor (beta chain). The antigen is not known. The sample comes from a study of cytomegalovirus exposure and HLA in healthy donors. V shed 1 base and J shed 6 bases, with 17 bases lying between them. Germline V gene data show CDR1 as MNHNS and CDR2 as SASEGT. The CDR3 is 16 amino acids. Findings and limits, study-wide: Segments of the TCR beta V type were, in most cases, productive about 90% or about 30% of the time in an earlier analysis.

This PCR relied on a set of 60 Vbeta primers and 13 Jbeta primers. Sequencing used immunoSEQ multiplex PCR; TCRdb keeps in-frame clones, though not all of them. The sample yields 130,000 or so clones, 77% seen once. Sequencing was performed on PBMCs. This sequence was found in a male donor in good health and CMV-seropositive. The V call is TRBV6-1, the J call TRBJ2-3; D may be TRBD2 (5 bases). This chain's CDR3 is CASSEGGGPARDTQYF. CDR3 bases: TGTGCCAGCAGTGAAGGCGGAGGCCCCGCCAGGGATACGCAGTATTTT.